The clone carrying this T cell receptor (beta chain) was seen a single time. No antigen is known for it. It was on clinical symptoms, serum thyroxine, TRAb, thyroid ultrasound and orbital computed tomography that diagnosis relied. These data come from a study of Graves' ophthalmopathy and Graves' hyperthyroidism. General study findings and limits: A model of 13 signatures distinguished ophthalmopathy from stable hyperthyroidism at roughly 87% sensitivity and approximately 81% specificity.

CDR3 length: 16 residues. Germline values: CDR1 SGHRS, CDR2 YFSETQ. The trim removed 0 bases at V and 8 bases at J, leaving 6 bases unmatched. Investigators amplified TCR beta CDR3 regions from RNA transcripts. HTBI-primed RT-PCR formed the first round, and a multiplex PCR formed the second. TCRdb ran MiXCR on the multiplex PCR reads and lists one entry per CDR3 protein. Here the sample spans about 380,000 distinct CDR3 sequences, 15% to 17% being singletons. Sequencing input: peripheral blood. This sequence joins TRBV5-1 and TRBJ1-6; 9 positions match TRBD1. This TCR derives from a woman between 18 and 29 years old with stable Graves' hyperthyroidism. The chain's CDR3 is CASSLEVGQGYSPLHF. The CDR3 DNA follows: TGCGCCAGCAGCTTGGAAGTAGGACAGGGGTATTCACCCCTCCACTTT.